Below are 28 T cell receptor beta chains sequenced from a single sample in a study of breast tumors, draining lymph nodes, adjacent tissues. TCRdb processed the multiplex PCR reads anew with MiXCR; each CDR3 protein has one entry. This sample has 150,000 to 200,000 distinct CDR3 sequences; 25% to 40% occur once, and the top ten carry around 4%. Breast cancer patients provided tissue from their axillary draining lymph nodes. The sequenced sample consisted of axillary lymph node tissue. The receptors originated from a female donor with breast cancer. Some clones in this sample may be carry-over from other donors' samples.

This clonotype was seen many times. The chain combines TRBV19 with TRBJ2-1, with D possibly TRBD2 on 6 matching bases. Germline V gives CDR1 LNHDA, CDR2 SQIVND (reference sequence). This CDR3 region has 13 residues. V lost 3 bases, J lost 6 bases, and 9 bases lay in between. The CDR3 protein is CASSMDGGNEQFF. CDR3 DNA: TGTGCCAGTAGTATGGACGGGGGCAATGAGCAGTTCTTC.

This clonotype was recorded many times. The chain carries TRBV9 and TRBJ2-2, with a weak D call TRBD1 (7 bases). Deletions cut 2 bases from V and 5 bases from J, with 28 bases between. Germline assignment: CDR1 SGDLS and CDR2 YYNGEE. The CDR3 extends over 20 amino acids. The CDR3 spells CASSVQAGTATSQGTGELFF. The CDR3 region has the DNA TGTGCCAGCAGCGTCCAGGCCGGGACAGCCACTAGCCAGGGGACCGGGGAGCTGTTTTTT.

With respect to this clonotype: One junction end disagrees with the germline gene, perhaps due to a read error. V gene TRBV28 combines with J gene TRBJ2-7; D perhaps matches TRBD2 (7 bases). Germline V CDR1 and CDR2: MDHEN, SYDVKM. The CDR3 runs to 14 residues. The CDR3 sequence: CASSLAAGAGEQCF. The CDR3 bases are TGTGCCAGCAGTTTAGCGGCGGGGGCAGGCGAGCAGTGCTTC. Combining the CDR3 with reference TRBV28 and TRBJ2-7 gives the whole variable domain DVKVTQSSRYLVKRTGEKVFLECVQDMDHENMFWYRQDPGLGLRLIYFSYDVKMKEKGDIPEGYSVSREKKERFSLILESASTNQTSMYLCASSLAAGAGEQCFGPGTRLTVT.

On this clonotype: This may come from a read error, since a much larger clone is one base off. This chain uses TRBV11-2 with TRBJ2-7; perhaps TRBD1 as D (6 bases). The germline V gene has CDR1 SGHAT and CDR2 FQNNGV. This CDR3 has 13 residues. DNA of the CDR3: TGTACCAGCAGCTCGGACAGTTTATCCGAGCAGTACTTC. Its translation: CTSSSDSLSEQYF.

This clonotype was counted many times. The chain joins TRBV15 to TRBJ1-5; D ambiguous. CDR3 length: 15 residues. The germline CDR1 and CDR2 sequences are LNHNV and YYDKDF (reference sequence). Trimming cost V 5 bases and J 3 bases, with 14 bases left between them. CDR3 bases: TGTGCCACCAGCTCAACAGTCTCTTCCAATCAGCCCCAGCATTTT. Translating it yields CATSSTVSSNQPQHF.

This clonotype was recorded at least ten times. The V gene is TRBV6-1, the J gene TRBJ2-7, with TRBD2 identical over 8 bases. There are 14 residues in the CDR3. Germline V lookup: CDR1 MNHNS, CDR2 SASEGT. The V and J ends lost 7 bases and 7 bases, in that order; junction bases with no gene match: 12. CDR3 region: CASTHGGAMGEQYF. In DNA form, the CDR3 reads TGTGCCAGCACCCACGGGGGGGCAATGGGGGAGCAGTACTTC.

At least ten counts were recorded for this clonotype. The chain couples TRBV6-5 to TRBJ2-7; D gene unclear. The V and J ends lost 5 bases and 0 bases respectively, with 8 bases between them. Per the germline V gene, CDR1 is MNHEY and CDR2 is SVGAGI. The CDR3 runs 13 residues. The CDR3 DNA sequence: TGTGCCAGCAGTCACCCCGCCTCCTACGAGCAGTACTTC. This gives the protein CASSHPASYEQYF.

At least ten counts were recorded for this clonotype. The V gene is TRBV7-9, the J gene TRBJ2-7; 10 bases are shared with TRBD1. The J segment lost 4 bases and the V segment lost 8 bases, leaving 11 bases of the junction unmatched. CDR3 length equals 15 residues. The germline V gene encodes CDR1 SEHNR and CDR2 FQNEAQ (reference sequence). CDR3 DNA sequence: TGTGCCAGCCTCCGCCGGACAGGGGGTCTATACGAGCAGTACTTC. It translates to CASLRRTGGLYEQYF. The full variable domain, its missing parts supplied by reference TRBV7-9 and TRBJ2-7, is DTGVSQNPRHKITKRGQNVTFRCDPISEHNRLYWYRQTLGQGPEFLTYFQNEAQLEKSRLLSDRFSAERPKGSFSTLEIQRTEQGDSAMYLCASLRRTGGLYEQYFGPGTRLTVT.

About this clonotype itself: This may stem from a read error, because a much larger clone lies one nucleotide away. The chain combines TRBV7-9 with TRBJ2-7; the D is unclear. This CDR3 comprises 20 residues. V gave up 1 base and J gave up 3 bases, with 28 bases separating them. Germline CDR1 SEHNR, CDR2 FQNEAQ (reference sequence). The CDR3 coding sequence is TGTGCCAGCAGCTTAGGGCGAGTAAGACTTGAGAACCCACCGAGCTACGAGCAGTACTTC. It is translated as CASSLGRVRLENPPSYEQYF.

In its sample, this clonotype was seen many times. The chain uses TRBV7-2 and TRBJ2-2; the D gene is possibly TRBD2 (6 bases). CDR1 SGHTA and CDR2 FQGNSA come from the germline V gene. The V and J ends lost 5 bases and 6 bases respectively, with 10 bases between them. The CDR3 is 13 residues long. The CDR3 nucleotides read TGTGCCAGCAGCCTTGGGGGGTCCGGGGAGCTGTTTTTT. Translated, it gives CASSLGGSGELFF.

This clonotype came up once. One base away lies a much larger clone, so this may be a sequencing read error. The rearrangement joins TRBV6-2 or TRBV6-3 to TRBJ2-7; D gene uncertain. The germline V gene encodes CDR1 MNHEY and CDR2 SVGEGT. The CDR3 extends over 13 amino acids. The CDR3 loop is CASGYSSSYEQYF. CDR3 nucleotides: TGTGCCAGCGGTTACTCCAGCTCCTACGAGCAGTACTTC.

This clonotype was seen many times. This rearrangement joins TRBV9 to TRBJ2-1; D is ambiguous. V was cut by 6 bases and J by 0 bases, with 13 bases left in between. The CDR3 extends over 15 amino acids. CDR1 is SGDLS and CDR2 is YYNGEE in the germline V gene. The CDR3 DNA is TGTGCCAGCAAAATAACGACGTTCTCCTACAATGAGCAGTTCTTC. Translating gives CASKITTFSYNEQFF.

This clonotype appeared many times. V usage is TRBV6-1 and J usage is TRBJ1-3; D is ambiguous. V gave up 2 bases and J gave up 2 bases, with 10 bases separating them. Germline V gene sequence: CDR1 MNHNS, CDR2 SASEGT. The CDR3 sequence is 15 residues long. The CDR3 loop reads CASSEIWGTGNTIYF. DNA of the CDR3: TGTGCCAGCAGTGAAATTTGGGGAACTGGAAACACCATATATTTT.

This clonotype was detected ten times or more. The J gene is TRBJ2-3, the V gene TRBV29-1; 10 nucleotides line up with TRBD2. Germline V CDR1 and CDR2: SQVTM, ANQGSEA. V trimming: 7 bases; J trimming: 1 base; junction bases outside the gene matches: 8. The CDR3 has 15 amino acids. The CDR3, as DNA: TGCAGCGGTGAGCGGGGGGGCTTAGGCACAGATACGCAGTATTTT. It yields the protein CSGERGGLGTDTQYF.

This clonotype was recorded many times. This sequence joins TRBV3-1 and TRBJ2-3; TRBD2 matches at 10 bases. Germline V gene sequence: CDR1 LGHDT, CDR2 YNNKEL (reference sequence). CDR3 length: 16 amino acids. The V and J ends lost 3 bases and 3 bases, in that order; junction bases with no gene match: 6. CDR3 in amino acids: CASSQLAGGRTDTQYF. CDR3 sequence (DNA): TGTGCCAGCAGCCAGTTAGCGGGGGGAAGGACAGATACGCAGTATTTT.

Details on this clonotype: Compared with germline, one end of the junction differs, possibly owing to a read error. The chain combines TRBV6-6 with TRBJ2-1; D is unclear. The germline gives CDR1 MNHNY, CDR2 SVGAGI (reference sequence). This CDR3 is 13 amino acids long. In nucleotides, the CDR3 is TGTGCCAGCAGTCACTCCTCTTTCAATGAGCAGTTCTTC. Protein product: CASSHSSFNEQFF.

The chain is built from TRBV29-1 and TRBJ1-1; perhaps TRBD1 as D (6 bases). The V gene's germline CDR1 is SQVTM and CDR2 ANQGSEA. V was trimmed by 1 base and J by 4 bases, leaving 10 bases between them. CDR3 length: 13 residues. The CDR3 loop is CSVEVQGITEAFF. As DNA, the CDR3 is TGCAGCGTTGAAGTTCAGGGGATCACTGAAGCTTTCTTT.

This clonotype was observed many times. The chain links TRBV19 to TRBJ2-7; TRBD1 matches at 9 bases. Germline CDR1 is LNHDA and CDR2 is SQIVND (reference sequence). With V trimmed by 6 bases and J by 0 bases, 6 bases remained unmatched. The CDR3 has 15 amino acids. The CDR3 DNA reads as TGTGCCAGTAGCCACAGGGGGCGGTTCTCCTACGAGCAGTACTTC. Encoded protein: CASSHRGRFSYEQYF. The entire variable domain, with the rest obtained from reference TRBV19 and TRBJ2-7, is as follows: DGGITQSPKYLFRKEGQNVTLSCEQNLNHDAMYWYRQDPGQGLRLIYYSQIVNDFQKGDIAEGYSVSREKKESFPLTVTSAQKNPTAFYLCASSHRGRFSYEQYFGPGTRLTVT.

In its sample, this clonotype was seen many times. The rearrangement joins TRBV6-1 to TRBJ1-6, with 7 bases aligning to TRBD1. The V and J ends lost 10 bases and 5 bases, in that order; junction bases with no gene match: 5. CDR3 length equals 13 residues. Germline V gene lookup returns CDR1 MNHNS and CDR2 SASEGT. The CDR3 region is CATYRGNNSPLHF. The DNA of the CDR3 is TGTGCCACCTACAGGGGAAATAATTCACCCCTCCACTTT.

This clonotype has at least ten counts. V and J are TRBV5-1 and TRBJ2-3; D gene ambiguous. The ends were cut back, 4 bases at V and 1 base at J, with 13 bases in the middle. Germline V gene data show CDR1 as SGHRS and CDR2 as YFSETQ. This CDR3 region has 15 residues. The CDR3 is CASSKVELGTDTQYF. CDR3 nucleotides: TGCGCCAGCAGCAAGGTTGAATTGGGCACAGATACGCAGTATTTT. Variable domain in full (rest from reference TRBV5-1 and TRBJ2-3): KAGVTQTPRYLIKTRGQQVTLSCSPISGHRSVSWYQQTPGQGLQFLFEYFSETQRNKGNFPGRFSGRQFSNSRSEMNVSTLELGDSALYLCASSKVELGTDTQYFGPGTRLTVL.

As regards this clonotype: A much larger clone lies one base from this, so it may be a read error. This chain's CDR3 is CACSSGGGTYEQYF. DNA of the CDR3: TGTGCCTGCAGTTCCGGGGGGGGGACCTACGAGCAGTACTTC. The rearrangement links TRBV28 to TRBJ2-7, with 8 bases lining up with TRBD2. CDR1 MDHEN and CDR2 SYDVKM come from the germline V gene. This CDR3 comprises 14 residues.

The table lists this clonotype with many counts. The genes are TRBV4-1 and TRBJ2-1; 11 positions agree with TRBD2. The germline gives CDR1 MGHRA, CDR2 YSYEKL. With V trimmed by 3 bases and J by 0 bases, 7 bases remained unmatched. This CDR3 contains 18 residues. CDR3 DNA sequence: TGCGCCAGCAGCCACCCACTAGCGGGGGCCCACTCCTACAATGAGCAGTTCTTC. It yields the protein CASSHPLAGAHSYNEQFF.

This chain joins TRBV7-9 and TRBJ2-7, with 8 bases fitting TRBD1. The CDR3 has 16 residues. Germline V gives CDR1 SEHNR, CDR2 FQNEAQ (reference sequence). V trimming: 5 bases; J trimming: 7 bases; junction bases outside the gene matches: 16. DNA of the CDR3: TGTGCCAGCAGCGCTTGGACAGGGCCGTCTTACGGGGAGCAGTACTTC. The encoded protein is CASSAWTGPSYGEQYF. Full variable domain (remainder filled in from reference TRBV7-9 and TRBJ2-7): DTGVSQNPRHKITKRGQNVTFRCDPISEHNRLYWYRQTLGQGPEFLTYFQNEAQLEKSRLLSDRFSAERPKGSFSTLEIQRTEQGDSAMYLCASSAWTGPSYGEQYFGPGTRLTVT.

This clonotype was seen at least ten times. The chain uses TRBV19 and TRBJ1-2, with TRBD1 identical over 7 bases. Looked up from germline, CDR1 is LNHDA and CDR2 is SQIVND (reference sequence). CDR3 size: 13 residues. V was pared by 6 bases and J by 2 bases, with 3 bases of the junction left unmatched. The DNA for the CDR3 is TGTGCCAGTAGACCGACAGGGAACTATGGCTACACCTTC. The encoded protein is CASRPTGNYGYTF. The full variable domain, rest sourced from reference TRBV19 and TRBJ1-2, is DGGITQSPKYLFRKEGQNVTLSCEQNLNHDAMYWYRQDPGQGLRLIYYSQIVNDFQKGDIAEGYSVSREKKESFPLTVTSAQKNPTAFYLCASRPTGNYGYTFGSGTRLTVV.

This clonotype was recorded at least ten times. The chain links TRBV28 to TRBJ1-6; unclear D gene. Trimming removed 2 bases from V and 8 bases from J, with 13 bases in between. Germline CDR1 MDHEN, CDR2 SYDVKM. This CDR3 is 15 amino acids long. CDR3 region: CASSLEPGSHSPLHF. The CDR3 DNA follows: TGTGCCAGCAGTTTAGAGCCGGGGTCTCATTCACCCCTCCACTTT.

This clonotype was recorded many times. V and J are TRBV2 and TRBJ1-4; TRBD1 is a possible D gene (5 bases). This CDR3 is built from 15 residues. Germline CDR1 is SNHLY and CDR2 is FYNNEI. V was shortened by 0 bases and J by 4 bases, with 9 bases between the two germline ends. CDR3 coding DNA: TGTGCCAGCAGTGAAGCGAACAGGTATAATGAAAAACTGTTTTTT. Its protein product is CASSEANRYNEKLFF.

The CDR3: CASSLTWDTNYGYTF. In DNA form, the CDR3 reads TGTGCCAGCAGTTTAACGTGGGACACTAACTATGGCTACACCTTC. The chain combines TRBV28 with TRBJ1-2, with D possibly matching TRBD1 (6 bases). From germline, CDR1 is MDHEN and CDR2 SYDVKM. The CDR3 loop spans 15 amino acids. The V end lost 2 bases, the J end lost 0 bases, and 10 bases lay between the germline ends.

For the CDR3, the DNA is TGCAGTGCTCCGGACAGGGGAAATTCACCCCTCCACTTT. It translates to CSAPDRGNSPLHF. The genes are TRBV20-1 and TRBJ1-6, with 9 bases fitting TRBD1. Unmatched junction bases numbered 3, after V lost 5 bases and J lost 7 bases. CDR1 is DFQATT and CDR2 is SNEGSKA in the germline V gene (reference sequence). The CDR3 sequence is 13 residues long.